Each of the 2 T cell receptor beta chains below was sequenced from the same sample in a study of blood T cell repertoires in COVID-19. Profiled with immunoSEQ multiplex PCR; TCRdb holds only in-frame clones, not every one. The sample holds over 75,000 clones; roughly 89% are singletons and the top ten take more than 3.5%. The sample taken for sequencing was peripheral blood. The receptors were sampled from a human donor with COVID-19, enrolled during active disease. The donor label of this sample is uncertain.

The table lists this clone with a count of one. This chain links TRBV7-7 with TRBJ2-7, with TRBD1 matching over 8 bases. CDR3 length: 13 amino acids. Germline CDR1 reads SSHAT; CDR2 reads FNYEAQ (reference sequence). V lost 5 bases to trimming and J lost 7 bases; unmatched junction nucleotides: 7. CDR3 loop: CASSKDRGWEQYF. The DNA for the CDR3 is TGTGCCAGCAGCAAAGACAGGGGTTGGGAGCAGTACTTC.

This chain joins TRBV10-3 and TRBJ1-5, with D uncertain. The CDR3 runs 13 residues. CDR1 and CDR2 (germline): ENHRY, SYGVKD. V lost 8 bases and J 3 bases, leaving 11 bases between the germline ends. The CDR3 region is CAIRPGYNQPQHF. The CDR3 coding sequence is TGTGCCATCCGTCCGGGATACAATCAGCCCCAGCATTTT.